Detailed here is one TCR beta chain. Its antigen is as yet unknown. This record belongs to a study of cytomegalovirus exposure and HLA in healthy donors. Whole-study findings and limits: Productive status was seen about 90% or about 30% of the time for most TCR beta V segments in an earlier analysis.

CDR1 MDHEN and CDR2 SYDVKM come from the germline V gene. The CDR3 contains 14 residues. The J segment lost 2 bases and the V segment lost 4 bases, leaving 1 base of the junction unmatched. Amplification used 60 Vbeta primers and 13 Jbeta primers. Measured with immunoSEQ multiplex PCR; TCRdb has only the in-frame clones, and not every one. The sample includes approximately 190,000 clones, about 85% of them seen just once. Sequenced input: PBMCs. The chain uses TRBV28 and TRBJ1-4; 7 nucleotides agree with TRBD1. The sequence came from a man in his fifties in good health and CMV-seronegative. The CDR3 DNA sequence: TGTGCCAGCAGTTCAGGGGGGACTAATGAAAAACTGTTTTTT. It encodes CASSSGGTNEKLFF.